These 15 T cell receptor beta chains came from one sample sequenced in a study of cytomegalovirus exposure and HLA in healthy donors. Primers for the PCR totalled 60 Vbeta and 13 Jbeta. The data were produced by immunoSEQ multiplex PCR, yet TCRdb's version contains in-frame clones alone and is incomplete. Counted here are tens of thousands of clones, around 81% occurring once; the ten biggest clones make up almost 6%. Sequencing input: PBMCs. These receptors all come from a male donor in good health and CMV-seronegative.

This chain links TRBV19 with TRBJ2-3, with 8 bases identical to TRBD2. V shed 2 bases, J shed 10 bases, and the junction held 5 bases outside the gene matches. Germline lookup yields CDR1 LNHDA and CDR2 SQIVND (reference sequence). CDR3 length equals 13 residues. This CDR3 is CASSIIGTSPQYF. CDR3 in DNA: TGTGCCAGTAGTATAATAGGGACTAGTCCGCAGTATTTT. The full variable domain, in which reference TRBV19 and TRBJ2-3 provide the parts outside the CDR3, is DGGITQSPKYLFRKEGQNVTLSCEQNLNHDAMYWYRQDPGQGLRLIYYSQIVNDFQKGDIAEGYSVSREKKESFPLTVTSAQKNPTAFYLCASSIIGTSPQYFGPGTRLTVL.

This clone was recorded a few times. The chain is built from TRBV25-1 and TRBJ2-7; a weak D match, TRBD2 (5 bases). V lost 3 bases and J 0 bases, leaving 12 bases between the germline ends. The CDR3 has 15 amino acids. CDR1 is MGHDK and CDR2 is SYGVNS in the germline V gene. CDR3 coding DNA: TGTGCCAGCAGTGATCAGACTGGGAGCTCCTACGAGCAGTACTTC. It is translated as CASSDQTGSSYEQYF.

The chain joins TRBV27 to TRBJ2-3, with 9 positions matching TRBD1. The V segment lost 7 bases and the J segment 2 bases; nucleotides outside the gene matches: 7. The CDR3 extends over 15 amino acids. CDR1 and CDR2 (germline): MNHEY, SMNVEV (reference sequence). CDR3 sequence reads: CASTVTGGFTDTQYF. DNA for the CDR3: TGTGCCAGCACCGTGACAGGGGGTTTCACAGATACGCAGTATTTT.

The rearrangement uses TRBV4-3 and TRBJ1-3; D is possibly TRBD1 (6 bases). The CDR3 totals 16 residues. Germline assignment: CDR1 LGHNA and CDR2 YSLEER. Trimming removed 4 bases from V and 1 base from J, with 14 bases in between. CDR3: CASSPQRGKSGNTIYF. The CDR3 nucleotides are TGCGCCAGCAGCCCCCAGAGGGGGAAATCTGGAAACACCATATATTTT.

This chain uses TRBV6-1 with TRBJ1-2, with a tentative D call TRBD1 (5 bases). V was cut by 7 bases and J by 3 bases, with 18 bases left in between. Germline V CDR1 and CDR2: MNHNS, SASEGT. This CDR3 has 15 amino acids. DNA of the CDR3: TGTGCCAGCATTTCCCGGCAGGGAGGTGACTATGGCTACACCTTC. Residues: CASISRQGGDYGYTF.

The chain couples TRBV7-9 to TRBJ1-2; a weak D match, TRBD1 (6 bases). V was cut by 3 bases and J by 8 bases, with 13 bases left in between. Per germline, CDR1 SEHNR and CDR2 FQNEAQ (reference sequence). The CDR3 consists of 13 residues. The DNA for the CDR3 is TGTGCCAGCAGCTTGTTACAGGGAGACGGCTACACCTTC. This sequence encodes CASSLLQGDGYTF.

This chain uses TRBV25-1 with TRBJ1-2; D remains ambiguous. CDR1 and CDR2 from the germline V gene are MGHDK and SYGVNS. Trimming stripped 3 bases from V and 6 bases from J, with 8 bases between. CDR3 length: 12 residues. The CDR3, as DNA: TGTGCCAGCAGTGAGAAAACAAATGGCTACACCTTC. Translation: CASSEKTNGYTF.

The CDR3 bases are TGTGCCAGCAGCCCCGCAGGGACAGATACGCAGTATTTT. Amino acids: CASSPAGTDTQYF. The V call is TRBV7-2, the J call TRBJ2-3; D is possibly TRBD1 (5 bases). The CDR3 length is 13 residues. Germline loops: CDR1 SGHTA, CDR2 FQGNSA. Trimming took 5 bases from V and 3 from J, leaving 9 bases between them.

This sequence joins TRBV18 and TRBJ1-4; TRBD1 aligns across 9 bases. Per the germline V gene, CDR1 is KGHSH and CDR2 is LQKENI. Unmatched junction bases numbered 14, after V lost 3 bases and J lost 3 bases. The CDR3 spans 19 residues. The CDR3 coding sequence is TGTGCCAGCTCACCCTATCCGGGACAGGGTGGTTCGGCTAATGAAAAACTGTTTTTT. Translation: CASSPYPGQGGSANEKLFF.

V gene TRBV10-3 combines with J gene TRBJ1-5, with TRBD1 matching 9 bases. The CDR3 length is 16 residues. J lost 2 bases, V lost 8 bases, and 10 bases had no gene match. CDR1 and CDR2 (germline): ENHRY, SYGVKD. The CDR3, as DNA: TGTGCCATCGCAGACAGGGGGGAGGGTGGCAATCAGCCCCAGCATTTT. Translated: CAIADRGEGGNQPQHF.

This rearrangement joins TRBV7-9 to TRBJ2-5, with D possibly TRBD1 on 6 matching bases. The CDR3 extends over 14 amino acids. Trimming shortened V by 4 bases and J by 1 base, and 10 bases separated the two germline ends. Germline CDR1 SEHNR, CDR2 FQNEAQ (reference sequence). For the CDR3, the DNA is TGTGCCAGCAGCTCTTTCAGGGGCCAAGAGACCCAGTACTTC. Translating it yields CASSSFRGQETQYF.

This chain joins TRBV7-9 and TRBJ2-1; 9 bases fit TRBD2. With V trimmed by 5 bases and J by 1 base, 15 bases remained unmatched. CDR3 size: 19 residues. Germline values: CDR1 SEHNR, CDR2 FQNEAQ (reference sequence). CDR3 bases: TGTGCCAGCAGCCCCCTAACCTCCCTTAGCGGGGGATCCTACAATGAGCAGTTCTTC. It translates to CASSPLTSLSGGSYNEQFF.

The chain employs TRBV2 and TRBJ1-4; D is ambiguous. CDR3 length: 14 residues. V was pared by 4 bases and J by 7 bases, with 13 bases between. Germline CDR1 SNHLY, CDR2 FYNNEI. The CDR3 nucleotides read TGTGCCAGCAGTGTCCCTCACAGCGGTGAAAAACTGTTTTTT. It yields the protein CASSVPHSGEKLFF.

The chain carries TRBV2 and TRBJ1-3; 8 nucleotides match TRBD1. The CDR3 is 14 residues long. Germline V lookup: CDR1 SNHLY, CDR2 FYNNEI. V shed 4 bases and J 5 bases; nucleotides not matched to a gene: 4. CDR3 loop: CASSGQGARNTIYF. The DNA of the CDR3 is TGTGCCAGCAGTGGCCAGGGGGCTAGAAACACCATATATTTT. The complete variable domain, with remaining parts taken from reference TRBV2 and TRBJ1-3, reads EPEVTQTPSHQVTQMGQEVILRCVPISNHLYFYWYRQILGQKVEFLVSFYNNEISEKSEIFDDQFSVERPDGSNFTLKIRSTKLEDSAMYFCASSGQGARNTIYFGEGSWLTVV.

In its sample, this clone was seen once. The chain has TRBV30 and TRBJ1-2; a weak D match, TRBD1 (5 bases). V gave up 4 bases and J gave up 5 bases, with 17 bases separating them. This CDR3 has 14 residues. Per the germline V gene, CDR1 is GTSNPN and CDR2 is SVGIG (reference sequence). CDR3 sequence: CAWNKQGGGYGYTF. The CDR3 DNA follows: TGTGCCTGGAACAAGCAGGGCGGTGGGTATGGCTACACCTTC.